Following are 22 T cell receptor beta chains from one sample sequenced in a study of T cells in Graves' hyperthyroidism and ophthalmopathy (dated by TCRdb to the late 2010s). The receptor library was made with multiplex PCR. The sequencing machine was an Illumina HiSeq 2000. TCR beta CDR3 regions were amplified from RNA transcripts. The TCR CDR3 was subjected to a first round of RT-PCR using the HTBI primer set and the Qiagen OneStep RT-PCR kit. TCRdb handled the public reads itself, with Q25 trimming in fastp and clone calling in MiXCR, and kept productive beta chains. Rows matching on CDR3 protein sequence are summarized as one entry with the most common DNA and genes. The sample table lists a few hundred thousand distinct CDR3 sequences, around 13% of them with a count of one. The ten top clones hold 15% to 20% of the sample. Sequenced: blood. The receptors originated from a woman aged 25 to 39 with Graves' ophthalmopathy.

The table lists this clonotype with many counts. This sequence joins TRBV28 and TRBJ1-5, with D possibly being TRBD1 (6 bases). The CDR3 has 15 residues. Trimming left V 1 base short and J 2 bases short, with 9 bases between. Germline assignment: CDR1 MDHEN and CDR2 SYDVKM. CDR3: CASSLFSGGNQPQHF. DNA of the CDR3: TGTGCCAGCAGTTTATTTTCAGGGGGCAATCAGCCCCAGCATTTT.

This clonotype was seen ten or more times. V and J are TRBV5-1 and TRBJ2-3, with 13 bases aligning to TRBD2. Germline CDR1 is SGHRS and CDR2 is YFSETQ. V lost 4 bases and J lost 6; bases outside the gene matches: 8. CDR3 length: 16 residues. Here the CDR3 reads CASSPQGTSGVDTQYF. The CDR3 region has the DNA TGCGCCAGCAGCCCCCAAGGGACTAGCGGGGTGGATACGCAGTATTTT.

Only a few counts were recorded for this clonotype. DNA for the CDR3: TGTGCCAGCAGCTTATTCCTGGGGGGGTATAATTCACCCCTCCACTTT. Its translation is CASSLFLGGYNSPLHF. The V call is TRBV7-2, the J call TRBJ1-6; maybe TRBD1 (5 bases). The germline CDR1 and CDR2 sequences are SGHTA and FQGNSA. The CDR3 is 16 amino acids. V lost 2 bases to trimming and J lost 4 bases, with 12 bases between them.

This clonotype was seen ten or more times. The chain uses TRBV6-1 and TRBJ2-1; D possibly corresponds to TRBD1 (5 bases). Germline V gives CDR1 MNHNS, CDR2 SASEGT. The V gene lost 8 bases and the J gene lost 6 bases, with 14 bases spanning the gap. The CDR3 runs to 13 residues. The CDR3 nucleotides are TGTGCCAGCCTCGGCAGGGTCGCCAATGAGCAGTTCTTC. It yields the protein CASLGRVANEQFF.

The table lists this clonotype with many counts. This sequence joins TRBV5-1 and TRBJ2-2; D is unclear. Trimming removed 1 base from V and 6 bases from J, with 10 bases in between. CDR3 length equals 14 residues. Germline lookup yields CDR1 SGHRS and CDR2 YFSETQ. CDR3 residues: CASSLQGWSGELFF. The CDR3, as DNA: TGCGCCAGCAGCTTGCAAGGGTGGTCCGGGGAGCTGTTTTTT.

This clonotype was counted at least ten times. V gene TRBV30 combines with J gene TRBJ1-5; weak D call: TRBD1 (6 bases). Per germline, CDR1 GTSNPN and CDR2 SVGIG (reference sequence). V was trimmed by 4 bases and J by 1 base, leaving 17 bases between them. The CDR3 contains 16 residues. As DNA, the CDR3 is TGTGCCTGGAACCTAGGGGGGGGGAACAGCAATCAGCCCCAGCATTTT. Residues: CAWNLGGGNSNQPQHF.

This clonotype turned up a few times. A much larger clone lies a single base off, so this may be a read error. V usage is TRBV20-1 and J usage is TRBJ1-1, with 9 nucleotides matching TRBD1. The CDR3 has 11 amino acids. Germline CDR1 reads DFQATT; CDR2 reads SNEGSKA (reference sequence). For the CDR3, the DNA is TGCAGTACTAGATGGGACAGGGATGCTTTCTTT. It is translated as CSTRWDRDAFF.

This clonotype has ten or more counts. V is TRBV20-1 and J is TRBJ2-7; 8 bases line up with TRBD2. Germline-derived CDR1 and CDR2 are DFQATT and SNEGSKA (reference sequence). The CDR3 covers 16 residues. J lost 3 bases, V lost 6 bases, and 16 bases had no gene match. The CDR3 DNA reads as TGCAGTGCCCCCGGGCGGGTTAGCGGGGTGATCTACGAGCAGTACTTC. Translated: CSAPGRVSGVIYEQYF.

This clonotype appeared many times. The V and J genes are TRBV4-2 and TRBJ2-3; 13 nucleotides align to TRBD2. Germline values: CDR1 LGHNA, CDR2 YNFKEQ. This CDR3 spans 17 amino acids. The junction had 6 bases not matched to a gene; V was cut back by 4 bases and J by 2 bases. This CDR3 is CASSLQTSGGITDTQYF. CDR3 DNA: TGTGCCAGCAGCCTGCAGACTAGCGGGGGGATCACAGATACGCAGTATTTT.

The V gene is TRBV7-9, the J gene TRBJ2-1; no definite D call. The V end was cut by 3 bases, the J end by 5 bases, with 2 bases between. CDR1 and CDR2 from the germline V gene are SEHNR and FQNEAQ (reference sequence). The CDR3 extends over 11 amino acids. The CDR3 DNA reads TGTGCCAGCAGCTTCGACAATGAGCAGTTCTTC. Protein product: CASSFDNEQFF.

This clonotype was picked up many times. The CDR3 nucleotides are TGTGCCAGCTCGGACAGGAGTTACTATGGCTACACCTTC. Its protein is CASSDRSYYGYTF. V and J are TRBV2 and TRBJ1-2; 7 bases match TRBD1. CDR1 is SNHLY, CDR2 FYNNEI, per germline. The CDR3 contains 13 residues. The trim removed 8 bases at V and 3 bases at J, leaving 6 bases unmatched.

This clonotype was observed at least ten times. The V and J genes are TRBV6-1 and TRBJ2-3; the D is unclear. The CDR3 totals 13 residues. Trimming removed 6 bases at V and 4 bases at J, with 11 bases between. Germline CDR1 reads MNHNS; CDR2 reads SASEGT. In nucleotides, the CDR3 is TGTGCCAGCAGACTCGTAAGCGCAGATACGCAGTATTTT. Translating it yields CASRLVSADTQYF.

This clonotype was detected ten times or more. The chain combines TRBV7-2 with TRBJ2-1, with 8 bases lining up with TRBD2. The CDR3 runs 14 residues. Trimming cost V 7 bases and J 4 bases; bases outside gene matches: 6. Germline assignment: CDR1 SGHTA and CDR2 FQGNSA. The CDR3 reads CASTGGGYYNEQFF. The CDR3 DNA reads TGTGCCAGCACGGGCGGGGGGTATTACAATGAGCAGTTCTTC.

This clonotype was detected many times. V is TRBV7-9 and J is TRBJ2-7; 9 positions match TRBD1. The germline V gene encodes CDR1 SEHNR and CDR2 FQNEAQ (reference sequence). With V trimmed by 5 bases and J by 1 base, 6 bases remained unmatched. The CDR3 totals 15 residues. As DNA, the CDR3 is TGTGCCAGCAGCAACCCGGGACAGGGTTCCTACGAGCAGTACTTC. This gives the protein CASSNPGQGSYEQYF.

This clonotype was seen repeatedly, ten times or more. This chain joins TRBV15 and TRBJ1-1; no firm D call. The germline gives CDR1 LNHNV, CDR2 YYDKDF (reference sequence). This CDR3 is built from 15 residues. V lost 0 bases to trimming and J lost 4 bases, with 12 bases between them. This chain's CDR3 is CATSRDRGSGTEAFF. The DNA of the CDR3 is TGTGCCACCAGCAGAGATAGAGGGTCGGGCACTGAAGCTTTCTTT.

Many counts were recorded for this clonotype. The chain combines TRBV28 with TRBJ1-2, with 7 bases identical to TRBD1. The CDR3 loop spans 13 amino acids. The V gene's germline CDR1 is MDHEN and CDR2 SYDVKM. V lost 5 bases to trimming and J lost 6 bases; unmatched junction nucleotides: 6. The CDR3 here is CASSHRGGDGYTF. CDR3 nucleotide sequence: TGTGCCAGCAGTCACAGGGGAGGGGATGGCTACACCTTC.

This clonotype has ten or more counts. V and J are TRBV3-1 and TRBJ2-3; D gene ambiguous. Trimming took off 1 base at V and 3 bases at J, with 5 bases between the two ends. CDR1 and CDR2 (germline): LGHDT, YNNKEL (reference sequence). CDR3 length equals 13 residues. CDR3 coding DNA: TGTGCCAGCAGCCAAGGGGGAACAGATACGCAGTATTTT. Protein product: CASSQGGTDTQYF.

The V and J genes are TRBV25-1 and TRBJ1-6, with a weak D call TRBD1 (6 bases). The CDR3 is 13 residues long. Germline V lookup: CDR1 MGHDK, CDR2 SYGVNS. Trimming removed 4 bases from V and 7 bases from J, with 8 bases in between. The CDR3 sequence: CASSAQGNSPLHF. CDR3 in DNA: TGTGCCAGCAGTGCACAGGGAAATTCACCCCTCCACTTT.

Many counts were recorded for this clonotype. V usage is TRBV3-1 and J usage is TRBJ2-3; 9 nucleotides line up with TRBD2. The CDR3 extends over 18 amino acids. CDR1 is LGHDT, CDR2 YNNKEL, per germline (reference sequence). Unmatched junction bases numbered 11, after V lost 2 bases and J lost 2 bases. The CDR3 spells CASSQTVKGLADTDTQYF. Written as DNA, the CDR3 is TGTGCCAGCAGCCAAACCGTTAAGGGACTAGCAGACACAGATACGCAGTATTTT.

Only a few counts were recorded for this clonotype. This rearrangement joins TRBV7-9 to TRBJ2-1, with a weak D call TRBD2 (5 bases). There are 15 residues in the CDR3. V lost 7 bases and J lost 7, with 20 bases in between. Germline V CDR1 and CDR2: SEHNR, FQNEAQ (reference sequence). CDR3 sequence: CASTLPTERVNEQFF. As DNA, the CDR3 is TGTGCCAGCACCCTCCCCACTGAGAGGGTAAATGAGCAGTTCTTC.

This clonotype was counted at least ten times. This chain connects TRBV30 to TRBJ2-7; D remains unclear. The CDR3 sequence is 12 residues long. V was trimmed by 1 base and J by 0 bases, leaving 4 bases between them. Germline CDR1 reads GTSNPN; CDR2 reads SVGIG (reference sequence). DNA for the CDR3: TGTGCCTGGAGTGGTGACTCCTACGAGCAGTACTTC. This encodes CAWSGDSYEQYF.

With regard to this clonotype: A single base separates this from a much larger clone, so it may be a read error. The V call is TRBV27, the J call TRBJ2-7, with 8 bases matching TRBD1. V was pared by 3 bases and J by 6 bases, with 7 bases of the junction left unmatched. The germline V gene encodes CDR1 MNHEY and CDR2 SMNVEV (reference sequence). The length of the CDR3 is 14 residues. CDR3 sequence (DNA): TGTGCCAGCAGTTTTTTGGGGACAGGAAGCGAGCAGTACTTC. Translation: CASSFLGTGSEQYF.